One and the same sample provided the 8 T cell receptor beta chains below, sequenced in a study of Ad26.COV2.S vaccination and SARS-CoV-2 variants. Specified treatment: about 20 received Ad26.COV2.S at low or high dose, single or two shots; about 5 received placebo; per-sample allocation not given. The study sampled participants on day 63 after the first vaccine or placebo injection. Profiled with immunoSEQ multiplex PCR; TCRdb holds only in-frame clones, not every one. The repertoire holds roughly 400,000 clones, with around 93% as singletons. The sequencing here drew on peripheral blood, taken in a trial of Ad26.COV2.S vaccine versus placebo. The source of these receptors is a person between 18 and 59 years old who received the Ad26.COV2.S COVID-19 vaccine or a placebo.

The V gene is TRBV19, the J gene TRBJ1-1; D may be TRBD1 (6 bases). The CDR3 loop spans 12 amino acids. Per germline, CDR1 LNHDA and CDR2 SQIVND (reference sequence). The V gene lost 6 bases and the J gene lost 6 bases, with 11 bases spanning the gap. CDR3 DNA sequence: TGTGCCAGTAGCCTCTCAGGGGCTGAAGCTTTCTTT. Amino acid sequence: CASSLSGAEAFF. Full variable domain (rest looked up from reference TRBV19 and TRBJ1-1): DGGITQSPKYLFRKEGQNVTLSCEQNLNHDAMYWYRQDPGQGLRLIYYSQIVNDFQKGDIAEGYSVSREKKESFPLTVTSAQKNPTAFYLCASSLSGAEAFFGQGTRLTVV.

The chain is built from TRBV7-2 and TRBJ1-1; TRBD1 agrees at 11 bases. Germline lookup yields CDR1 SGHTA and CDR2 FQGNSA. J was trimmed by 11 bases and V by 1 base; bases with no gene match: 9. The CDR3 is 15 residues long. CDR3 amino acids: CASSLGGTGGFQAFF. The CDR3 DNA is TGTGCCAGCAGCTTAGGGGGGACAGGGGGGTTTCAGGCTTTCTTT.

This chain links TRBV7-9 with TRBJ2-5, with 15 bases aligning to TRBD2. The germline V gene encodes CDR1 SEHNR and CDR2 FQNEAQ (reference sequence). Trimming removed 5 bases from V and 3 bases from J; junction bases left unmatched: 7. The CDR3 length is 17 residues. The DNA for the CDR3 is TGTGCCAGCAGCCCCTTAAGGACTAGCGGGGGGGAAGAGACCCAGTACTTC. It codes for CASSPLRTSGGEETQYF.

The chain carries TRBV7-9 and TRBJ2-2; D possibly uses TRBD1 or TRBD2 (8 bases each). Deletions cut 6 bases from V and 1 base from J, with 15 bases between. The CDR3 is 16 residues long. Germline CDR1 and CDR2: SEHNR and FQNEAQ (reference sequence). The CDR3 loop is CASRNSGTGNTGELFF. As DNA, the CDR3 is TGTGCCAGCAGAAATAGCGGGACAGGGAACACCGGGGAGCTGTTTTTT.

CDR3 DNA sequence: TGTGCCAGCAGTTCGGGAGCAACTAATGAAAAACTGTTTTTT. Translating gives CASSSGATNEKLFF. The rearrangement uses TRBV28 and TRBJ1-4; D uncertain. The CDR3 has 14 residues. V was trimmed by 4 bases and J by 0 bases, leaving 6 bases between them. CDR1 and CDR2 (germline): MDHEN, SYDVKM.

Here the CDR3 DNA reads TGTGCCAGCTCACCAGAGGAGCAGACCAATGAGCAGTTCTTC. Translation gives CASSPEEQTNEQFF. This chain links TRBV18 with TRBJ2-1; D ambiguous. Germline V CDR1 and CDR2: KGHSH, LQKENI. V was trimmed by 2 bases and J by 6 bases, leaving 11 bases between them. The CDR3 length is 14 residues.

The genes are TRBV6-1 and TRBJ2-7, with 9 bases lining up with TRBD2. This CDR3 contains 16 residues. CDR1 and CDR2 from the germline V gene are MNHNS and SASEGT. The V and J ends lost 4 bases and 7 bases, in that order; junction bases with no gene match: 14. CDR3 residues: CASSGKASGESGEQYF. The CDR3, as DNA: TGTGCCAGCAGTGGTAAGGCTAGCGGGGAGTCGGGAGAGCAGTACTTC.

V gene TRBV5-1 combines with J gene TRBJ1-1; no clear D gene. Germline loops: CDR1 SGHRS, CDR2 YFSETQ. CDR3 size: 13 residues. With 5 bases removed from V and 0 bases from J, the gap between germline ends came to 8 bases. The CDR3 DNA is TGCGCCAGCAGGAATGACATGAACACTGAAGCTTTCTTT. This codes for CASRNDMNTEAFF. Complete variable domain (other parts from reference TRBV5-1 and TRBJ1-1): KAGVTQTPRYLIKTRGQQVTLSCSPISGHRSVSWYQQTPGQGLQFLFEYFSETQRNKGNFPGRFSGRQFSNSRSEMNVSTLELGDSALYLCASRNDMNTEAFFGQGTRLTVV.